This is a list of T cell receptor beta chains from one sample in a study of identical twins. TCRdb used MiXCR to reprocess the 5' RACE reads, holding one entry per CDR3 protein. Here the sample spans around 650,000 distinct CDR3 sequences, roughly 7.2% being singletons. These records were also assigned to another study, of yellow fever vaccine responses in identical twins.

Material: PBMCs. Receptors originate from a woman aged 18-30 years in good health. The CDR3 runs from the conserved cysteine through the conserved F or W. D genes are given only for firm matches. Clone size is shown for a subset of rows, as once, few, many or a class of expanded clone.

D gene: NA
clone size: few
V gene: TRBV7-8
CDR3 length: 18
J gene: TRBJ2-2
CDR3 DNA: TGTGCCAGCAGCTTAGCCCTGAGCCGGGGTGGACACACCGGGGAGCTGTTTTTT
CDR3 protein: CASSLALSRGGHTGELFF

D gene: NA
clone size: few
V gene: TRBV11-2
CDR3 length: 15
J gene: TRBJ2-3
CDR3 DNA: TGTGCCAGCAGCCCTATGGGGGGCTATCGAGATACGCAGTATTTT
CDR3 protein: CASSPMGGYRDTQYF

D gene: TRBD2
clone size: NA
V gene: TRBV7-2
CDR3 length: 17
J gene: TRBJ2-3
CDR3 DNA: TGTGCCAGCAGCTTAGCGGTCCTAGCGGGGGTCACAGATACGCAGTATTTT
CDR3 protein: CASSLAVLAGVTDTQYF

D gene: TRBD2
clone size: few
V gene: TRBV27
CDR3 length: 15
J gene: TRBJ2-7
CDR3 DNA: TGTGCCAGCAGTTTCGGAGCGGGAGATCTCTACGAGCAGTACTTC
CDR3 protein: CASSFGAGDLYEQYF

D gene: TRBD2
clone size: many
V gene: TRBV4-1
CDR3 length: 15
J gene: TRBJ2-7
CDR3 DNA: TGCGCCAGCAGCCAAGATTTAACTAGCGGGATACAGCAGTACTTC
CDR3 protein: CASSQDLTSGIQQYF

D gene: TRBD1
clone size: NA
V gene: TRBV7-8
CDR3 length: 16
J gene: TRBJ1-6
CDR3 DNA: TGTGCCAGCAGCTTAGCCGAAGGGACAGGGGTCTCACCCCTCCACTTT
CDR3 protein: CASSLAEGTGVSPLHF

D gene: NA
clone size: many
V gene: TRBV2
CDR3 length: 12
J gene: TRBJ1-1
CDR3 DNA: TGTGCCAGCAGTGCTGGGGACACTGAAGCTTTCTTT
CDR3 protein: CASSAGDTEAFF

D gene: TRBD1
clone size: few
V gene: TRBV27
CDR3 length: 13
J gene: TRBJ2-7
CDR3 DNA: TGTGCCAGCCAAAGGGACAGCTCCTACGAGCAGTACTTC
CDR3 protein: CASQRDSSYEQYF

D gene: NA
clone size: NA
V gene: TRBV27
CDR3 length: 16
J gene: TRBJ2-1
CDR3 DNA: TGTGCCAGCACGACAGAGGGAGGGGGCTCGAGCAATGAGCAGTTCTTC
CDR3 protein: CASTTEGGGSSNEQFF

D gene: NA
clone size: few
V gene: TRBV14
CDR3 length: 13
J gene: TRBJ2-7
CDR3 DNA: TGTGCCAGCAGCCCGGCAGGGTTCTACGAGCAGTACTTC
CDR3 protein: CASSPAGFYEQYF

D gene: NA
clone size: few
V gene: TRBV7-8
CDR3 length: 14
J gene: TRBJ2-1
CDR3 DNA: TGTGCCAGCGAACGGGAAGAGGACTGGGGTGAGCAGTTCTTC
CDR3 protein: CASEREEDWGEQFF

D gene: NA
clone size: many
V gene: TRBV4-1
CDR3 length: 16
J gene: TRBJ2-2
CDR3 DNA: TGCGCCAGCAGCCAAGACGGAACTACTTCCACCGGGGAGCTGTTTTTT
CDR3 protein: CASSQDGTTSTGELFF

D gene: NA
clone size: NA
V gene: TRBV7-9
CDR3 length: 12
J gene: TRBJ2-7
CDR3 DNA: TGTGCCAGCAACCCGGGGGGCCACGAGCAGTACTTC
CDR3 protein: CASNPGGHEQYF

D gene: NA
clone size: many
V gene: TRBV12-3/TRBV12-4
CDR3 length: 14
J gene: TRBJ1-4
CDR3 DNA: TGTGCCAGCAGTTTTAGCGGAGCTAATGAAAAACTGTTTTTT
CDR3 protein: CASSFSGANEKLFF

D gene: TRBD2
clone size: many
V gene: TRBV5-6
CDR3 length: 15
J gene: TRBJ2-7
CDR3 DNA: TGTGCCAGCAGCCCCCTCGGACTAGCGGGAGTCGAGCAGTACTTC
CDR3 protein: CASSPLGLAGVEQYF

D gene: NA
clone size: NA
V gene: TRBV7-2
CDR3 length: 16
J gene: TRBJ1-2
CDR3 DNA: TGTGCCAGCAGCTTATCCAGGGGTGCAGGGTTGAAGGGCTACACCTTC
CDR3 protein: CASSLSRGAGLKGYTF

D gene: TRBD2
clone size: NA
V gene: TRBV19
CDR3 length: 15
J gene: TRBJ2-2
CDR3 DNA: TGTGCCAGTAGTATCCGGGGGGAAAACACCGGGGAGCTGTTTTTT
CDR3 protein: CASSIRGENTGELFF

D gene: NA
clone size: NA
V gene: TRBV12-3/TRBV12-4
CDR3 length: 12
J gene: TRBJ2-2
CDR3 DNA: TGTGCCAGCAGTCAAAATCCCGGGGAGCTGTTTTTT
CDR3 protein: CASSQNPGELFF

D gene: NA
clone size: many
V gene: TRBV3-1
CDR3 length: 15
J gene: TRBJ1-1
CDR3 DNA: TGTGCCAGCAGCCAAGCCGGCAGGGGTGACACTGAAGCTTTCTTT
CDR3 protein: CASSQAGRGDTEAFF

D gene: NA
clone size: few
V gene: TRBV5-5
CDR3 length: 15
J gene: TRBJ1-5
CDR3 DNA: TGTGCCAGCAGCCTACGAGGGGAGCCCTATCAGCCCCAGCATTTT
CDR3 protein: CASSLRGEPYQPQHF

D gene: TRBD1
clone size: NA
V gene: TRBV29-1
CDR3 length: 14
J gene: TRBJ1-5
CDR3 DNA: TGCAGCGCCGCGACAGGGTTTGGTAATCAGCCCCAGCATTTT
CDR3 protein: CSAATGFGNQPQHF

D gene: NA
clone size: NA
V gene: TRBV9
CDR3 length: 12
J gene: TRBJ1-1
CDR3 DNA: TGTGCCAGCAGCGATACAGTCACTGAAGCTTTCTTT
CDR3 protein: CASSDTVTEAFF

D gene: NA
clone size: many
V gene: TRBV12-3/TRBV12-4
CDR3 length: 14
J gene: TRBJ2-5
CDR3 DNA: TGTGCCAGCAGTTTCTTTGGAGCGCAAGAGACCCAGTACTTC
CDR3 protein: CASSFFGAQETQYF

D gene: TRBD1
clone size: many
V gene: TRBV12-3/TRBV12-4
CDR3 length: 13
J gene: TRBJ1-5
CDR3 DNA: TGTGCCTCCCACAGGGGAAACAATCAGCCCCAGCATTTT
CDR3 protein: CASHRGNNQPQHF

D gene: NA
clone size: many
V gene: TRBV28
CDR3 length: 13
J gene: TRBJ1-2
CDR3 DNA: TGTGCCAGCAGTTTTCGTTCAGGGCGGGGCTACACCTTC
CDR3 protein: CASSFRSGRGYTF

D gene: TRBD1
clone size: NA
V gene: TRBV5-1
CDR3 length: 18
J gene: TRBJ1-5
CDR3 DNA: TGCGCCAGCAGTTACCGACAGGGCCCTTCGTATAGCAATCAGCCCCAGCATTTT
CDR3 protein: CASSYRQGPSYSNQPQHF

D gene: NA
clone size: NA
V gene: TRBV5-1
CDR3 length: 15
J gene: TRBJ2-4
CDR3 DNA: TGCGCCAGCAGCACCGCGGGGGCCCACGGAAACATTCAGTACTTC
CDR3 protein: CASSTAGAHGNIQYF

D gene: TRBD1
clone size: many
V gene: TRBV15
CDR3 length: 17
J gene: TRBJ1-4
CDR3 DNA: TGTGCCACCAGCAGTAGGGGACAGGGTGGAACTAATGAAAAACTGTTTTTT
CDR3 protein: CATSSRGQGGTNEKLFF

D gene: NA
clone size: NA
V gene: TRBV28
CDR3 length: 14
J gene: TRBJ2-3
CDR3 DNA: TGTGCCAGCAGTTTATCGGTAGACTGGGATACGCAGTATTTT
CDR3 protein: CASSLSVDWDTQYF

D gene: TRBD1
clone size: many
V gene: TRBV12-3/TRBV12-4
CDR3 length: 15
J gene: TRBJ2-1
CDR3 DNA: TGTGCCAGCAGTACCCGGGACAGGGAACTAAATGAGCAGTTCTTC
CDR3 protein: CASSTRDRELNEQFF